This T cell receptor (beta chain) was observed in a study of T cells in Graves' hyperthyroidism and ophthalmopathy. Study conclusions and caveats: Model predictions of ophthalmopathy came a median approximately 6.8 months before onset. Within blood appeared most thyroid clonotypes that had expanded above 0.001.

Points on this clonotype: The antigen remains unidentified.

Exclusion of a patient resulted from uncontrolled infection, other autoimmune disease, pregnancy or lactation. Diagnosis rested on symptoms, serum thyroxine and TRAb, thyroid ultrasound, and orbital computed tomography. Template material for amplifying TCR beta CDR3 regions consisted of RNA transcripts. Carried out on the TCR CDR3, a first-round RT-PCR used the HTBI primer set. A single record per CDR3 protein comes from TCRdb applying MiXCR to the multiplex PCR reads. This sample yields 540,000 or so distinct CDR3 sequences, of which under 60% are seen a single time; 19% belongs to the top ten. There are 15 residues in the CDR3. The germline CDR1 and CDR2 sequences are SGHNT and YYREEE (reference sequence). V was shortened by 1 base and J by 7 bases, with 12 bases between the two germline ends.

The sample consisted of peripheral blood or thyroid tissue (not recorded which). The V call is TRBV5-4, the J call TRBJ1-6; tentatively, D is TRBD1 (5 bases). The TCR originated in an adult woman with Graves' disease, either hyperthyroidism or ophthalmopathy (not recorded which). The CDR3 coding sequence is TGTGCCAGCAGCTTGCTGGGGGATGGGAATTCACCCCTCCACTTT. The encoded protein is CASSLLGDGNSPLHF.